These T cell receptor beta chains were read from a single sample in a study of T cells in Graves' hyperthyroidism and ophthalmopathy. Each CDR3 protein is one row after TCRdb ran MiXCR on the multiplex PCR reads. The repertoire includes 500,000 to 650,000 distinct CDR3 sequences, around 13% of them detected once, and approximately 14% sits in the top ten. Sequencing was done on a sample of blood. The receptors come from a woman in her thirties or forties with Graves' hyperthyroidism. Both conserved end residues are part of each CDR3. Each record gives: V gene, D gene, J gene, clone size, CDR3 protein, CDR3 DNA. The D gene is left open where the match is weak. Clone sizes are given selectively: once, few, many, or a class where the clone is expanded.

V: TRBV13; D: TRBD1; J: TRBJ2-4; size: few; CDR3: CASSSWDSRNIQYF; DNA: TGTGCCAGCAGCTCCTGGGACAGCCGGAACATTCAGTACTTC
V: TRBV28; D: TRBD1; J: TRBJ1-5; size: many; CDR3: CASSFRDRGNQPQHF; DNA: TGTGCCAGCAGTTTCAGGGACAGGGGCAATCAGCCCCAGCATTTT
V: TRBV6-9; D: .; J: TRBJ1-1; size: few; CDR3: CASSNGGTEAFF; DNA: TGTGCCAGCAGTAATGGGGGCACTGAAGCTTTCTTT
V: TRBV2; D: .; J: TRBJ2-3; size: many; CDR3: CASSELNTQYF; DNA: TGTGCCAGCAGTGAACTGAATACGCAGTATTTT
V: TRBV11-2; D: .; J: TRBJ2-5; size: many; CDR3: CASSLGYTSSPQETQYF; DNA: TGTGCCAGCAGCTTAGGGTATACTAGCAGCCCTCAAGAGACCCAGTACTTC
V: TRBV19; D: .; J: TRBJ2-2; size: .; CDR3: CASSPGPLNTGELFF; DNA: TGTGCCAGTAGCCCGGGACCCTTGAACACCGGGGAGCTGTTTTTT
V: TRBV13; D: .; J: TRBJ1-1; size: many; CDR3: CASSLGRAGTMNTEAFF; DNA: TGTGCCAGCAGCTTGGGGCGGGCAGGGACAATGAACACTGAAGCTTTCTTT
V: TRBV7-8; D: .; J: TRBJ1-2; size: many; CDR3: CASSPGSSGGYTF; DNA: TGTGCCAGCAGCCCGGGATCTTCGGGTGGCTACACCTTC
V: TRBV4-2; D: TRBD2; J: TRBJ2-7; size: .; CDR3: CASSRTSETYEQYF; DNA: TGTGCCAGCAGTAGGACTAGCGAGACCTACGAGCAGTACTTC
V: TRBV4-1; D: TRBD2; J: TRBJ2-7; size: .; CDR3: CASSFTSGGSYEQYF; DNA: TGCGCCAGCAGCTTCACTAGCGGAGGATCCTACGAGCAGTACTTC
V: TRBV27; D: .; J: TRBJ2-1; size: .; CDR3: CASSLVAALGDEQFF; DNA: TGTGCCAGCAGTTTGGTAGCGGCCCTAGGCGATGAGCAGTTCTTC
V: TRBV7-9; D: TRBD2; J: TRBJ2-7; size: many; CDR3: CAGSAGGSYEQYF; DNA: TGTGCCGGCTCGGCGGGAGGCTCCTACGAGCAGTACTTC
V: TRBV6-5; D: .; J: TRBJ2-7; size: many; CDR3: CASSYGPGFDEQYF; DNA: TGTGCCAGCAGTTACGGGCCGGGATTCGACGAGCAGTACTTC
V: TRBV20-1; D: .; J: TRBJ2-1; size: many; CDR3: CSAPRGGRYNEQFF; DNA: TGCAGTGCCCCGAGGGGGGGGCGGTACAATGAGCAGTTCTTC
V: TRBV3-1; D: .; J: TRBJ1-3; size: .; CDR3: CASSQVNSYSGNTIYF; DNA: TGTGCCAGCAGCCAAGTTAACAGTTACTCTGGAAACACCATATATTTT
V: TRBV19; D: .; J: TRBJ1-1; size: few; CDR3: CASSIDLAGLNTEAFF; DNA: TGTGCCAGTAGTATAGATCTGGCGGGGCTGAACACTGAAGCTTTCTTT
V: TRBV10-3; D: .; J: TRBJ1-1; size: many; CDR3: CAISDMGGGRTEAFF; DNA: TGTGCCATCAGTGATATGGGGGGGGGACGCACTGAAGCTTTCTTT
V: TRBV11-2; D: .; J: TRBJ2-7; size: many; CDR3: CASSLAPSYEQYF; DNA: TGTGCCAGCAGCTTAGCCCCCTCCTACGAGCAGTACTTC
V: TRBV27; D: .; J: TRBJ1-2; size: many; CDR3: CASSFTGGAGGYTF; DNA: TGTGCCAGCAGTTTCACCGGGGGGGCTGGTGGCTACACCTTC
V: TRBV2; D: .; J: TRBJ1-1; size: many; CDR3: CASSRGVSTEAFF; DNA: TGTGCCAGCAGTCGGGGTGTCAGCACTGAAGCTTTCTTT
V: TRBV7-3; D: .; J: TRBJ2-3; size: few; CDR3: CASSLKGGDYTDTQYF; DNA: TGTGCCAGCAGCTTAAAGGGGGGTGACTACACAGATACGCAGTATTTT
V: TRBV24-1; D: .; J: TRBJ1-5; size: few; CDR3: CATSDAAAPPQHF; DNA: TGTGCCACCAGTGATGCAGCCGCTCCGCCCCAGCATTTT
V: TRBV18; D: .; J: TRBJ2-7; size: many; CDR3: CASSPSGFEQYF; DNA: TGTGCCAGCTCACCATCCGGGTTCGAGCAGTACTTC
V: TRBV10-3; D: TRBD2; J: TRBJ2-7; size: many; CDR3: CAISDRGVQTGLAGGGEQYF; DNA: TGTGCCATCAGTGACAGGGGAGTGCAGACTGGACTAGCGGGAGGAGGAGAGCAGTACTTC
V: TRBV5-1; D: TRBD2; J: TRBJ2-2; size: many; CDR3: CASSLTSGRDGSAGELFF; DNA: TGCGCCAGCAGCTTGACTAGCGGGAGGGACGGTAGCGCCGGGGAGCTGTTTTTT
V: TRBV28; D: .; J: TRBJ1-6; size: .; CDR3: CASSLPGAVLNSPLHF; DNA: TGTGCCAGCAGTTTACCAGGGGCCGTACTGAATTCACCCCTCCACTTT
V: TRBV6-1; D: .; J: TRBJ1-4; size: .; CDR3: CASSATSATNEKLFF; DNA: TGTGCCAGCAGTGCCACTTCGGCAACTAATGAAAAACTGTTTTTT
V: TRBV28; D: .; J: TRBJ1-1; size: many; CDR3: CASSPGINRLNTEAFF; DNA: TGTGCCAGCAGTCCAGGGATAAACAGACTAAACACTGAAGCTTTCTTT
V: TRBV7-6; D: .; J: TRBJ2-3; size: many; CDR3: CASSPSGWTQYF; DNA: TGTGCCAGCAGTCCTTCAGGGTGGACGCAGTATTTT
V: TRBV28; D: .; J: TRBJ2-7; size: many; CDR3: CASSLRGARNEQYF; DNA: TGTGCCAGCAGTTTACGGGGGGCGCGGAACGAGCAGTACTTC
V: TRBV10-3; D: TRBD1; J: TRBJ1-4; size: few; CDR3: CAIRTGTDTNEKLFF; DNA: TGTGCCATCAGAACCGGGACAGATACTAATGAAAAACTGTTTTTT
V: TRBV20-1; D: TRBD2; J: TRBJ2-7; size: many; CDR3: CSANVGTSGGSSYEQYF; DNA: TGCAGTGCAAACGTCGGGACTAGCGGAGGAAGCTCCTACGAGCAGTACTTC
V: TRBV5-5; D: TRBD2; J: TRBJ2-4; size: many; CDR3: CASSPSGRALGNIQYF; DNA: TGTGCCAGCAGCCCTAGCGGGAGGGCCCTTGGAAACATTCAGTACTTC
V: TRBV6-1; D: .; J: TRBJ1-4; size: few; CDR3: CASRLRQNEKLFF; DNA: TGTGCCAGCAGGCTTCGACAGAATGAAAAACTGTTTTTT
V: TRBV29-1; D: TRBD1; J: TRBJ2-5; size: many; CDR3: CSVDRDREETQYF; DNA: TGCAGCGTTGACCGGGACAGGGAAGAGACCCAGTACTTC
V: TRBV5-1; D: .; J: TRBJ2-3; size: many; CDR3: CASSLFTGATDTQYF; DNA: TGCGCCAGCAGCTTGTTTACAGGCGCCACAGATACGCAGTATTTT
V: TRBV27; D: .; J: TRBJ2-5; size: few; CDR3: CASSTTPGARGETQYF; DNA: TGTGCCAGCAGTACGACCCCAGGGGCACGGGGAGAGACCCAGTACTTC
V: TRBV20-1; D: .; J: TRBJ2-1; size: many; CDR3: CSALGYNEQFF; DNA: TGCAGTGCTCTGGGCTACAATGAGCAGTTCTTC
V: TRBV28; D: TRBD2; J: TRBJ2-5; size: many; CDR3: CASSLTSGQRTQYF; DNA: TGTGCCAGCAGTTTAACTAGCGGCCAACGGACCCAGTACTTC
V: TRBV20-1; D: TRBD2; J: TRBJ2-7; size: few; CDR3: CRAGTSGSSYEQYF; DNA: TGCAGGGCGGGCACTAGCGGGAGCTCCTACGAGCAGTACTTC
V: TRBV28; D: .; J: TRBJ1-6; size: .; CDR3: CASRGRARETQYF; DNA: TGTGCCAGCAGGGGGAGGGCCCGGGAGACCCAGTACTTT
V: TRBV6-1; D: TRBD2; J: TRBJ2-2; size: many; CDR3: CASSFRDRKTSGSLGELFF; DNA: TGTGCCAGCAGTTTCCGGGACAGGAAGACTAGCGGGAGTCTCGGGGAGCTGTTTTTT
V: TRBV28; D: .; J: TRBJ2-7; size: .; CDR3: CASRSRTGEQYF; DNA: TGTGCCAGCAGGTCACGGACCGGTGAGCAGTACTTC
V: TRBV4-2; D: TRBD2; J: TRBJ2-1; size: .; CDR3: CASSQGLADYNEQFF; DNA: TGTGCCAGCAGCCAAGGACTAGCGGACTACAATGAGCAGTTCTTC
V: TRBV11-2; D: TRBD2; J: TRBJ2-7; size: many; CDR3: CASSLGGLASSSYEQYF; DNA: TGTGCCAGCAGCTTAGGGGGACTAGCGAGTAGCTCCTACGAGCAGTACTTC
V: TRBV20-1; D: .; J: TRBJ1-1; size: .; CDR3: CSARFDSLNTEAFF; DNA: TGCAGTGCTAGATTCGACAGTTTGAACACTGAAGCTTTCTTT
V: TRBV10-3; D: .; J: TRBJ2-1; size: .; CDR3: CAISEGENPGYNEQFF; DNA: TGTGCCATCAGTGAGGGGGAGAACCCGGGGTACAATGAGCAGTTCTTC
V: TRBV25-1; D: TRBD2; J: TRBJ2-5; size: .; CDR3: CASSEVQSGSFQETQYF; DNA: TGTGCCAGCAGTGAGGTTCAAAGCGGGAGCTTCCAAGAGACCCAGTACTTC
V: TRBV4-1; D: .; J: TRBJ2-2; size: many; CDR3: CASSQVGGLYTGELFF; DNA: TGCGCCAGCAGCCAAGTTGGGGGCTTGTATACCGGGGAGCTGTTTTTT
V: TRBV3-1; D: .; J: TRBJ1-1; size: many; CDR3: CASSQDAMRSTEAFF; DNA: TGTGCCAGCAGCCAAGACGCCATGCGTTCCACTGAAGCTTTCTTT
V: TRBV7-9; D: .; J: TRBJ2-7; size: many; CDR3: CASSAGTPTINEQYF; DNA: TGTGCCAGCAGCGCGGGGACACCCACAATCAACGAGCAGTACTTC
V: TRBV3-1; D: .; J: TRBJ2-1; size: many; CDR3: CASSQAGYGVGEQFF; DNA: TGTGCCAGCAGCCAAGCCGGGTACGGAGTGGGTGAGCAGTTCTTC
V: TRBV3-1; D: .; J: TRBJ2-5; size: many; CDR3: CASSLRGGETQYF; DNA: TGTGCCAGCAGTCTCAGGGGTGGAGAGACCCAGTACTTC
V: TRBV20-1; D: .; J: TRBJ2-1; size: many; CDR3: CSAAPQSSYNEQFF; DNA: TGCAGTGCGGCTCCTCAGAGCTCCTACAATGAGCAGTTCTTC
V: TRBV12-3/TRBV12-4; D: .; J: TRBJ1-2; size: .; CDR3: CASSPGIGRLYGYTF; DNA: TGTGCCAGCAGCCCGGGGATAGGGCGGCTCTATGGCTACACCTTC
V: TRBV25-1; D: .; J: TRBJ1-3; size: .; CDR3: CASSDPGRNTIYF; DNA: TGTGCCAGCAGTGACCCAGGGAGAAACACCATATATTTT
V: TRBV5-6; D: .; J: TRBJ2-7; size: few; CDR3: CASSFFQGAYEQYF; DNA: TGTGCCAGCAGCTTCTTTCAGGGAGCGTACGAGCAGTACTTC
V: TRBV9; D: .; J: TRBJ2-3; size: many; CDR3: CASSVASQKTDTQYF; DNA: TGTGCCAGCAGCGTAGCTTCGCAGAAAACAGATACGCAGTATTTT
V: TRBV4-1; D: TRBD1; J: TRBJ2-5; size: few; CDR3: CASSQSVNQGAWETQYF; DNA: TGCGCCAGCAGCCAATCGGTTAATCAGGGGGCTTGGGAGACCCAGTACTTC